Below are 19 T cell receptor beta chains sequenced from a single sample in a study of shared clonotypes between healthy human individuals. The naive CD8 population came from CD45RO-negative cells selected for CCR7, without terminally differentiated effector memory CD45RA+ cells. The method was immunoSEQ multiplex PCR; TCRdb's version includes in-frame clones alone and lacks a portion of them. The data contain some 1,900,000 clones, just under 95% of them singletons. The sample taken for sequencing was naive CD8+ T cells sorted from blood. Receptors originate from a man aged 18 to 30 in good health.

This chain connects TRBV5-6 to TRBJ1-4; 9 bases are a match to TRBD1. From germline, CDR1 is SGHDT and CDR2 YYEEEE. The CDR3 is 15 amino acids. J was trimmed by 9 bases and V by 3 bases; bases with no gene match: 9. The CDR3 sequence is CASSSTGTGLKKLFF. The CDR3 DNA follows: TGTGCCAGCAGCTCCACCGGGACAGGGTTGAAAAAACTGTTTTTT.

The CDR3 nucleotides read TGTGCCAGCAGCGTGACTAGCGGGAGTCCCGAGCAGTACTTC. It is translated as CASSVTSGSPEQYF. This chain connects TRBV7-2 to TRBJ2-7; 12 bases line up with TRBD2. Germline CDR1 is SGHTA and CDR2 is FQGNSA. The CDR3 extends over 14 amino acids. The ends lost 5 bases at V and 6 bases at J; junction bases unmatched: 5.

The rearrangement links TRBV14 to TRBJ2-7; D tentatively fits TRBD1 or TRBD2 (5 bases each). Deletions cut 2 bases from V and 2 bases from J, with 7 bases between. Germline assignment: CDR1 SGHDN and CDR2 FVKESK. The CDR3 is 13 residues long. The CDR3 DNA reads TGTGCCAGCAGCCAAATGGGACCCTACGAGCAGTACTTC. It translates to CASSQMGPYEQYF.

Concerning this clone itself: The identical CDR3 is also encoded by other nucleotide sequences in the sample. V and J are TRBV4-3 and TRBJ2-3; TRBD1 agrees at 8 bases. The V gene end was trimmed by 4 bases and the J gene end by 0 bases; junction bases not matched to a gene: 6. This CDR3 has 16 amino acids. Per germline, CDR1 LGHNA and CDR2 YSLEER. CDR3 in amino acids: CASSRLTGVSTDTQYF. The CDR3 bases are TGCGCCAGCAGCCGCCTGACAGGGGTTAGCACAGATACGCAGTATTTT.

This rearrangement joins TRBV19 to TRBJ2-7; TRBD2 is a possible D gene (6 bases). Looked up from germline, CDR1 is LNHDA and CDR2 is SQIVND (reference sequence). Trimming took 3 bases from V and 5 from J, leaving 11 bases between them. The CDR3 extends over 13 amino acids. CDR3 DNA sequence: TGTGCCAGTAGTATGGCGGGGTTCAACGAGCAGTACTTC. Its protein is CASSMAGFNEQYF.

The chain combines TRBV5-6 with TRBJ2-1; D assignment may be TRBD1 or TRBD2 (6 bases each). This CDR3 is built from 18 residues. The germline gives CDR1 SGHDT, CDR2 YYEEEE. The V end was cut by 2 bases, the J end by 3 bases, with 21 bases between. This CDR3 is CASSFQAFSGAYYNEQFF. CDR3 nucleotide sequence: TGTGCCAGCAGCTTCCAAGCCTTCTCGGGGGCCTACTACAATGAGCAGTTCTTC.

The chain carries TRBV5-8 and TRBJ2-3; TRBD1 is a possible D gene (5 bases). The germline V and J ends were trimmed by 2 bases and 4 bases, with 26 bases remaining between them. The germline V gene encodes CDR1 SGHTS and CDR2 YDEGEE. The CDR3 is 19 amino acids. For the CDR3, the DNA is TGTGCCAGCAGCTTTCCCTTTCCGGGCCTTACACAGGCGCCAGATACGCAGTATTTT. It is translated as CASSFPFPGLTQAPDTQYF. The complete variable domain, with remaining parts taken from reference TRBV5-8 and TRBJ2-3, reads EAGVTQSPTHLIKTRGQQATLRCSPISGHTSVYWYQQALGLGLQFLLWYDEGEERNRGNFPPRFSGRQFPNYSSELNVNALELEDSALYLCASSFPFPGLTQAPDTQYFGPGTRLTVL.

This clone was seen once. J is TRBJ1-6 and V is TRBV27; no clear D gene. CDR3 length: 16 residues. CDR1 is MNHEY, CDR2 SMNVEV, per germline (reference sequence). V was cut by 1 base and J by 9 bases, with 16 bases left in between. For the CDR3, the DNA is TGTGCCAGCAGTTTATACGGAACACCAGGTGGTTCACCCCTCCACTTT. Translating it yields CASSLYGTPGGSPLHF.

This rearrangement joins TRBV10-3 to TRBJ2-3, with 11 bases matching TRBD1. From germline, CDR1 is ENHRY and CDR2 SYGVKD. Trimming removed 3 bases from V and 3 bases from J; junction bases left unmatched: 8. This CDR3 region has 17 residues. CDR3 in amino acids: CAISEGGQGAPTDTQYF. The CDR3 bases are TGTGCCATCAGTGAAGGTGGACAGGGGGCTCCGACAGATACGCAGTATTTT.

The J gene is TRBJ1-1, the V gene TRBV28; 7 nucleotides line up with TRBD1. Trimming removed 3 bases from V and 5 bases from J; junction bases left unmatched: 6. The V gene's germline CDR1 is MDHEN and CDR2 SYDVKM. CDR3 length equals 14 residues. CDR3 region: CASSFEGGRTEAFF. The CDR3 nucleotides read TGTGCCAGCAGTTTCGAAGGGGGCCGGACTGAAGCTTTCTTT.

V is TRBV10-2 and J is TRBJ2-7; 9 nucleotides agree with TRBD1. The V gene end was trimmed by 2 bases and the J gene end by 4 bases; junction bases not matched to a gene: 3. The CDR3 has 14 amino acids. Per germline, CDR1 WSHSY and CDR2 SAAADI. The CDR3 DNA reads TGCGCCAGCAGTGAGGCACAGGGGGCTTACGAGCAGTACTTC. Amino acids: CASSEAQGAYEQYF.

V usage is TRBV7-2 and J usage is TRBJ2-3; 9 bases align to TRBD2. The germline V gene encodes CDR1 SGHTA and CDR2 FQGNSA. The V gene end was trimmed by 4 bases and the J gene end by 0 bases; junction bases not matched to a gene: 5. CDR3 length: 16 amino acids. The CDR3 coding sequence is TGTGCCAGCAGCTCGCGACTAGCGGAAAGCACAGATACGCAGTATTTT. It codes for CASSSRLAESTDTQYF.

Here the CDR3 reads CASSLMGTGGEQYF. DNA of the CDR3: TGTGCCAGCAGTTTGATGGGGACAGGGGGCGAGCAGTACTTC. The rearrangement links TRBV27 to TRBJ2-7, with 11 positions matching TRBD1. Germline lookup yields CDR1 MNHEY and CDR2 SMNVEV (reference sequence). After removal of 3 bases from V and 6 bases from J, the junction contained 4 bases not matched to a gene. The CDR3 consists of 14 residues.

The V and J genes are TRBV7-9 and TRBJ2-7, with D perhaps matching TRBD2 (6 bases). Germline CDR1 reads SEHNR; CDR2 reads FQNEAQ (reference sequence). This CDR3 spans 13 amino acids. V dropped 4 bases and J dropped 2 bases, with 9 bases sitting between them. In DNA form, the CDR3 reads TGTGCCAGCAGCTACGGGAGCGCCTACGAGCAGTACTTC. The encoded protein is CASSYGSAYEQYF.

The chain combines TRBV18 with TRBJ2-1, with D hard to call. The CDR3 has 17 amino acids. V was pared by 1 base and J by 0 bases, with 13 bases between. Germline CDR1 and CDR2: KGHSH and LQKENI. CDR3 sequence reads: CASSPLLGVNSYNEQFF. Here the CDR3 DNA reads TGTGCCAGCTCACCACTGTTAGGCGTCAACTCCTACAATGAGCAGTTCTTC.

Concerning this clone: The same CDR3 can be traced to other DNA sequences in this sample. V is TRBV6-5 and J is TRBJ1-2; D is uncertain. Germline lookup yields CDR1 MNHEY and CDR2 SVGAGI. This CDR3 is 14 amino acids long. Trimming took off 3 bases at V and 5 bases at J, with 13 bases between the two ends. CDR3 in amino acids: CASSYSEGFYGYTF. The DNA for the CDR3 is TGTGCCAGCAGTTATTCCGAGGGCTTTTATGGCTACACCTTC.

This clone has only one observation. CDR3 DNA sequence: TGCGCCAGCAGCCAAGATTCGTTCGCCTCGAATGAGCAGTTCTTC. It specifies CASSQDSFASNEQFF. The chain employs TRBV4-3 and TRBJ2-1; D ambiguous. Germline V CDR1 and CDR2: LGHNA, YSLEER. The CDR3 loop spans 15 amino acids. The germline V and J ends were trimmed by 0 bases and 7 bases, with 13 bases remaining between them.

This clone has a single count. This sequence joins TRBV9 and TRBJ1-1, with D tentatively TRBD1 (5 bases). CDR3 length: 15 amino acids. Per germline, CDR1 SGDLS and CDR2 YYNGEE. V dropped 6 bases and J dropped 2 bases, with 17 bases sitting between them. The CDR3 here is CASNQWGGANTEAFF. DNA for the CDR3: TGTGCCAGCAACCAGTGGGGGGGAGCTAACACTGAAGCTTTCTTT.

Remarks on this clone: The sample has other DNA sequences that encode this CDR3 too. The rearrangement links TRBV28 to TRBJ2-3; perhaps TRBD2 as D (6 bases). The V end lost 5 bases, the J end lost 0 bases, and 12 bases lay between the germline ends. The CDR3 loop spans 15 amino acids. Germline CDR1 is MDHEN and CDR2 is SYDVKM. The CDR3 DNA follows: TGTGCCAGCAGTCCCGGGACTTCTAGCACAGATACGCAGTATTTT. Residues: CASSPGTSSTDTQYF.